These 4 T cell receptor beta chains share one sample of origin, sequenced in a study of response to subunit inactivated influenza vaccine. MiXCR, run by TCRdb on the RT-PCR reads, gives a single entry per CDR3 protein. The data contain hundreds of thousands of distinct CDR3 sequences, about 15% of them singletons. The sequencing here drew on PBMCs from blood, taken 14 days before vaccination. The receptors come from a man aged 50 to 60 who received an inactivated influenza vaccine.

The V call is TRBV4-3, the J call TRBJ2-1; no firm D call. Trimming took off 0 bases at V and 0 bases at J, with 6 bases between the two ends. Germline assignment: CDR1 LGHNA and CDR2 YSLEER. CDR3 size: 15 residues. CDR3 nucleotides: TGCGCCAGCAGCCAAGATATTGGCTCCTACAATGAGCAGTTCTTC. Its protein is CASSQDIGSYNEQFF.

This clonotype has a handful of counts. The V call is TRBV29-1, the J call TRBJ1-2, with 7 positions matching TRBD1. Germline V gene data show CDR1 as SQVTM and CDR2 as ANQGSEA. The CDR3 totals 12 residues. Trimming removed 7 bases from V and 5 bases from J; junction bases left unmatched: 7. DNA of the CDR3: TGCAGCGCCTGGGACAGCAAATATGGCTACACCTTC. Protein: CSAWDSKYGYTF.

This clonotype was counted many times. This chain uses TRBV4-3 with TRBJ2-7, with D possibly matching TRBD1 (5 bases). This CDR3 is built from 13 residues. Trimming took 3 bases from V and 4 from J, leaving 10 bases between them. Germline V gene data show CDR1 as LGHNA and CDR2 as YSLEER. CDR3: CASSQAQGYEQYF. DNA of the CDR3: TGCGCCAGCAGCCAGGCGCAGGGTTACGAGCAGTACTTC.

The CDR3 DNA is TGCGCCAGCAGCTCGGATCTGGATACGCAGTATTTT. Residues: CASSSDLDTQYF. V and J are TRBV5-1 and TRBJ2-3; D unclear. Germline V gives CDR1 SGHRS, CDR2 YFSETQ. This CDR3 comprises 12 residues. Trimming took 3 bases from V and 6 from J, leaving 8 bases between them.